This T cell receptor beta chain was found in a study of T-cell reconstitution after alpha-beta-depleted transplantation in children. In germline, CDR1 is SSHAT, CDR2 FNYEAQ (reference sequence). The CDR3 contains 15 residues. Study-level results: At one year after transplant, newly produced T cells mostly accounted for T-cell counts and diversity. Expanded clones from the graft, numbering several hundred, reportedly supplied alpha-beta T cells about two months after transplant. Some patients' high day-60 TCRbeta diversity was attributed to recipient cells surviving conditioning.

The sample holds a few counts of this clonotype. Antigen unknown. The junction departs from germline at one end; a sequencing error may be responsible. The TCRbeta library incorporated unique molecular identifiers. TCRdb re-analysed the PCR reads in MiXCR, keeping a single row per CDR3 protein. The table has fewer than 700,000 distinct CDR3 sequences, 10% to 15% seen once. The rearrangement uses TRBV7-7 and TRBJ2-1; D gene uncertain. This TCR was recovered from a male patient younger than 18 who had a stem cell transplant for acute myeloid leukemia, so the T cells may come from the graft donor. Source: PBMCs, mostly from graft donor cells, taken 360 days after TCRalphabeta/CD19-depleted stem cell transplant. The CDR3 region is CASSPGPVVGYEQFF. The DNA of the CDR3 is TGTGCTAGCAGCCCTGGGCCCGTTGTAGGATATGAGCAGTTCTTC.